The present TCR beta chain was sequenced within a study of cytomegalovirus exposure and HLA in healthy donors (dated by TCRdb to 2016 to 2017). Notes on the research overall: An earlier analysis of 550 to 700 of the donors reported approximately 300 Gb of sequence data and roughly 100 million unique TCR beta sequences from about 180 million T cells. Around 330 gigabases of sequencing data and around 90 million unique TCR sequences made up an early release that covered approximately 620 HLA-typed donors. The genetic ancestry cluster associated with self-reported Caucasian donors included about 84% of the approximately 410 genotyped donors. The study was designed to test whether signatures of past pathogen exposure could be identified by cataloging public T cell receptors. The study used immunosequencing to profile the T cell repertoires of some 600 subjects and linked those repertoires to cytomegalovirus serostatus. Besides the first cohort of around 700 subjects, a separate validation cohort made up of over 100 different subjects was used. To predict cytomegalovirus infection status, the study combined high-throughput TCR immunosequencing, statistical association of individual TCRs with disease status, and machine learning. A later analysis re-examined previously published TCR beta repertoires from just over 650 donors and added high-resolution HLA genotyping to investigate patterns of TCR occurrence. Rather than drawing on any new phenotypic data, the later analysis identified candidate immune exposures from TCR beta sequences and the way those sequences occurred across donors. To decide whether each TCR beta V gene segment behaved as functional or pseudogenic, an earlier analysis of approximately 600 of the donors relied on high-throughput TCR beta sequencing. Alongside the repertoire data, information on donor age, sex, ethnicity and CMV serostatus was compiled. In a later genetic analysis, genome-wide SNP genotypes for about three fifths of the roughly 670 donors were used, and that subset was treated as a discovery cohort. Every repertoire in the discovery cohort had been generated on one and the same sequencing platform. Both class I and class II loci were covered by HLA typing, at four-digit resolution. Typing coverage varied by locus: roughly 629-640 donors for A, B, C, DRB1 and DQB1; roughly 500 for DQA1; around 610 for DPA1; more than 450 for DPB1. Because of strong linkage in the cohort, 5 or 6 DR-DQ haplotypes were treated as single units for association and clustering. On average, 235,054 unique TCR beta nucleotide sequences were sequenced per donor among fewer than 500 genotyped donors of the cohort, with roughly 18% of those sequences being non-productive.

The paper's findings and limits, for the study overall: Sequencing depth was assumed to be roughly uniform across donors in the presence/absence analyses, though that assumption may not hold. HLA typing was unavailable for some donors at each locus, so association tests used only the typed subset. In a later analysis, HLA-associated TCR beta chains showed more clonal expansion and lower generation probabilities than non-associated chains that were equally common. According to a later analysis, TCR association rates differed among HLA loci, with DRB1 alleles showing the most associated TCRs and HLA-C alleles showing the fewest. Because the 87-base-pair reads could not distinguish some IMGT-functional V segments, including TRBV6-2 and TRBV6-3, those segments were excluded. At a false discovery rate of 0.05, a later analysis linked fewer than 20,000 TCR beta sequences to specific HLA alleles. Correlated functional status among segregating V segments might be attributable to linkage disequilibrium, but an unknown experimental factor could not be ruled out. A later genetic analysis reported fewer N-insertions in productive TCRs among donors in an Asian-associated ancestry cluster than the roughly 640-donor mean. According to the authors, the approach could potentially be generalized to other disease states and immunological phenotypes. A further reported finding was that TCR beta sequences accurately predicted the HLA-A and HLA-B alleles for most subjects in the first cohort. While some public TCRs were present in many individuals, most TCR sequences turned up only very rarely across donors. The classifier was reported to diagnose cytomegalovirus status with high specificity and sensitivity in both the original cohort and the validation cohort. A few of the identified cytomegalovirus-associated TCR beta chains were confirmed in vitro to be specific for cytomegalovirus antigens. Most CMV-associated TCR beta chains appeared to be HLA-restricted in a later analysis, and the HLA associations seemed to be driven largely by CMV exposure. In a later analysis, several top co-occurrence clusters were reported to appear linked to parvovirus B19, influenza, CMV and Epstein-Barr virus. For the cohort, immune exposure information was limited to CMV serostatus. Seventeen rarely observed V segments, including chromosome 9 orphons, were excluded from the earlier analysis of about 610 of the donors because counts were too low. An association between a missense DCLRE1C variant and V-gene and J-gene trimming of TCR beta chains was found in a later genetic analysis and replicated in an independent cohort. Strong co-occurrence of HLA alleles, especially DR and DQ, made assigning TCR associations to individual alleles difficult. This cohort had only TCR beta chains sequenced, and the lack of alpha or paired-chain data limited which features could be detected. The study gave a list of 150 to 200 TCR beta chains associated with cytomegalovirus. In an earlier analysis of over 550 of the donors, most TCR beta V segments were observed in productive rearrangements about 90% or about 30% of the time, broadly matching IMGT annotations. A cluster of highly shared sequence variants was judged likely to be a technical artifact of the sequencing pipeline.

The method was the immunoSEQ multiplex PCR assay. The multiplex PCR relied on a mix of 60 forward primers for TCR Vbeta segments and 13 reverse primers for TCR Jbeta segments. A multiplex PCR assay on genomic DNA amplified the CDR3 region of rearranged TCR beta genes. Amplified TCR beta libraries were sequenced as 87-base-pair reads on the Illumina HiSeq System. In the paper's pipeline: A later analysis counted 75 million to 100 million unique TCR beta chains across the 600 to 850 repertoires, and some 11 million of these chains were shared by at least two donors. Raw reads were error-corrected and collapsed into unique sequences by a nearest-neighbor algorithm in which closely related sequences were merged to remove PCR and sequencing errors. V, D and J gene segments were assigned by aligning CDR3 sequences to IMGT reference sequences. For a sequence to be retained, at least a six-nucleotide match to both a V gene segment and a J gene segment was required. A rearrangement counted as productive if the CDR3 had no stop codons and remained in frame with V and J, and every other rearrangement counted as non-productive. CDR3 was defined by IMGT convention, running from the second conserved V-encoded cysteine to the conserved J-encoded phenylalanine. In an earlier analysis of roughly 610 of the donors, sequences lacking an unambiguous match to a single V gene segment were excluded. An earlier analysis of several hundred of the donors classified V segments as functional when productive rearrangements were above 56.7% and as segregating when the standard deviation between donors was above 5%. To diagnose cytomegalovirus status from the catalog of TCR beta chain sequences, a statistical classification framework was built. A later analysis assigned V and J genes by comparing TCR nucleotide sequences with IMGT/GENE-DB human TR gene sequences. Using the TCRdist pipeline, a later analysis assigned CDR3 sequences along with most-parsimonious VDJ recombination scenarios. In a later analysis, every TCR beta chain was defined by the combination of its CDR3 amino acid sequence and its V-gene family, and reads without a unique V-gene family were dropped. A later analysis removed 550 to 700 highly shared, low-generation-probability nucleotide sequences to deal with suspected cross-contamination and a sequencing artifact. A later analysis calculated a clonal expansion index for each public chain from normalized within-repertoire ranks of inferred template counts. Generation probabilities in a later analysis came from a VDJ recombination model fitted to out-of-frame rearrangements, and those results were checked against IGoR. In a later analysis, hypergeometric tests were used to score TCR-TCR, TCR-HLA and TCR-CMV co-occurrence, with a repertoire-size bias correction applied to TCR pairs. In a later analysis, false discovery rates were estimated by permuting HLA or CMV assignments 20 times. In a later analysis, co-occurring TCRs were grouped using DBSCAN, and TCRdist sequence similarity was added for clustering within HLA-allele-positive subsets. Repertoires with fewer than 30,000 or more than 120,000 public chains, plus five repertoires with anomalous nucleotide sharing, were excluded from co-occurrence clustering. TCRdb stores this immuneACCESS table with in-frame sequences only. Part of the clones is absent; in the studies checked, under half of the shortfall reflects unresolved V genes, and no reason is known for the rest. That table gives V, J and clone size, and the DNA gave D and trimming. The table for this sample shows tens of thousands of clones. The top ten clones comprise roughly 9.6% of the sample.

The cohort was made up of 666 healthy bone marrow donors. Cohort members were all nominally healthy when sampled, although unrecorded immune exposures were likely present. The donor was CMV seropositive and was included in the group of 289 seropositive cohort members. A peripheral blood sample was collected from each donor, and TCR beta sequencing was performed on peripheral blood mononuclear cells. Genomic DNA was extracted from the blood cell samples with the Qiagen DNeasy Blood Extraction Kit. CDR1 and CDR2, looked up from the germline V gene (reference sequence), are LNHDA and SQIVND. Germline trimming: 2 bases from V, 6 bases from J; junction bases outside gene matches: 8. From its cysteine to its phenylalanine, the CDR3 spans 15 amino acids. Only the CDR3 DNA is retained, 45 bases long and in frame from the first base. As to this clone: Its antigen is currently not known.

The sample was PBMCs. The chain is encoded by TRBV19 joined to TRBJ2-7, with TRBD1 identical over 9 junction bases. The TCR originated in a man in his forties or fifties in good health and CMV-seropositive. Here the CDR3 is given as CASSIKGQGASEQYF. The DNA reads TGTGCCAGTAGTATAAAGGGACAGGGAGCTTCCGAGCAGTACTTC. The full variable domain, with segments outside the CDR3 supplied by the reference TRBV19 and TRBJ2-7 proteins, appears as DGGITQSPKYLFRKEGQNVTLSCEQNLNHDAMYWYRQDPGQGLRLIYYSQIVNDFQKGDIAEGYSVSREKKESFPLTVTSAQKNPTAFYLCASSIKGQGASEQYFGPGTRLTVT.